This record looks at one T cell receptor (beta chain) sequence and its context. It has no known antigen specificity. Per-nucleotide qualities are absent, and no much larger clonotype sits a single base away. To prepare the library, PCR was applied. The sequencer was an Illumina HiSeq 2500. To reduce PCR and sequencing biases, unique molecular identifiers were built into the TCR beta cDNA libraries. Every 1 to 10 million input T cells yielded roughly 500,000 cDNA molecules, meaning each molecule approximated one T cell. The patient libraries were prepared and sequenced with the same protocol used for the earlier healthy control dataset. Samples belonging to the same batch were prepared together, multiplexed and sequenced on a shared HiSeq lane. Per the original workflow: Raw barcoded reads were processed with MIGEC, and single-read molecular identifier groups were discarded before consensus assembly and CDR3 extraction. Clonotype tables were post-analysed with VDJtools, and diversity was normalized by down-sampling all datasets to the smallest sample size. Repertoire overlap clustering matched CDR3 amino acid but not nucleotide sequences to correct batch-related cross-sample contamination. TCRdb applied fastp at Q25 and MiXCR to the public reads, then kept only in-frame beta chains. Each entry merges the rows of one CDR3 protein and shows their most common DNA and genes. In this record, the V and J calls reflect TCRdb's handling and not the investigators' own analysis. Here the sample has a few hundred thousand distinct CDR3 sequences; around a third occur a single time. The ten largest account for around 5.9% of the sample.

To demonstrate the VDJtools post-analysis software, the study profiled TCR beta repertoires from the peripheral blood of around 13 young patients with multiple sclerosis. Multiple sclerosis patients were children and adolescents aged roughly 6 to 17 years. This record comes from a study of post-analysis software for immune sequencing data (dated by TCRdb to between 2014 and 2017). About the investigation overall: Recorded disease courses included relapsing-remitting, secondary progressive and progressive-relapsing multiple sclerosis, with some patients lacking subtype annotation. A subset of samples was prepared in parallel using single-end sample barcoding, then pooled and co-amplified after Illumina adapter ligation. The patient repertoires were compared against approximately eleven previously published healthy control repertoires obtained from donors aged about 6 to 25 years. What the study reported, not specific to this receptor: The control group was slightly older than the multiple sclerosis patient group. Significantly higher frequencies in patients than in controls were found for several TRBV segments, including TRBV5-6, TRBV5-1 and TRBV20-1. Significantly lower normalized Chao1 diversity was found in multiple sclerosis patients than in controls, suggesting substantial peripheral T-cell clonal expansion. Direct clustering with F measure showed strong co-clustering of samples prepared in the same batch, prompting a batch-effect correction.

Its CDR3 holds 15 amino acids, cysteine through phenylalanine. The kept DNA is CDR3 alone, 45 bases in frame from the first base. For this chain, trimming is 6 bases at the V end and 7 bases at the J end, and the number of junction bases without a gene match is 8. Reading the germline V gene gives CDR1 MNHEY and CDR2 SVGAGI. Material for sequencing was blood. The rearranged segments are TRBV6-5 and TRBJ2-2; 10 bases in the junction line up with TRBD1. The TCR comes from a girl under 18 with multiple sclerosis. The CDR3 loop reads CASRTGTGEVGELFF. At the DNA level, the sequence is TGTGCCAGCAGGACCGGGACAGGGGAGGTCGGGGAGCTGTTTTTT.